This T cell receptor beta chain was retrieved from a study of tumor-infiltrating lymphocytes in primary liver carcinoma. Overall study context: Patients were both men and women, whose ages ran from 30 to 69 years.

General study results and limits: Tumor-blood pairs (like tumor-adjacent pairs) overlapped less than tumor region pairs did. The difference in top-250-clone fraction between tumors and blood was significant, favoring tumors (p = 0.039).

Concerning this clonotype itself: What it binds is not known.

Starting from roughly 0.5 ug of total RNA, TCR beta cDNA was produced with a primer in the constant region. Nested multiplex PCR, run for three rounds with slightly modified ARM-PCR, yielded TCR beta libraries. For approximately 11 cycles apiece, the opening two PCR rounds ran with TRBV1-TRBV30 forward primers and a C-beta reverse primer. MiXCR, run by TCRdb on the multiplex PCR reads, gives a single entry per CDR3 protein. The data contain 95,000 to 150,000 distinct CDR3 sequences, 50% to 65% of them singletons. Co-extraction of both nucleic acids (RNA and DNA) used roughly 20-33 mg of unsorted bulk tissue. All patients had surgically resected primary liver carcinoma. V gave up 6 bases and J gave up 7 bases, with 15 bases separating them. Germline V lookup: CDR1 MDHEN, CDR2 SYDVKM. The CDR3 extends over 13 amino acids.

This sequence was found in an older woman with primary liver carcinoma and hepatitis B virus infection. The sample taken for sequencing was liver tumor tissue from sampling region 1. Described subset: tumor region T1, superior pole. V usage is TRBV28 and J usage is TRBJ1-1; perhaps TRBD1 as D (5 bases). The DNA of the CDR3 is TGTGCCAGCAGGTCAGGGACGTGGGGTGAAGCTTTCTTT. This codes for CASRSGTWGEAFF. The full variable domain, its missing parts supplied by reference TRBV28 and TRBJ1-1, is DVKVTQSSRYLVKRTGEKVFLECVQDMDHENMFWYRQDPGLGLRLIYFSYDVKMKEKGDIPEGYSVSREKKERFSLILESASTNQTSMYLCASRSGTWGEAFFGQGTRLTVV.